This is a list of T cell receptor beta chains from one sample in a study of T cells after yellow fever vaccination. TCRdb processed the 5' RACE reads anew with MiXCR; each CDR3 protein has one entry. This sample has hundreds of thousands of distinct CDR3 sequences, with approximately 10% found just once. The sample consisted of CD4+ T cells sorted from PBMCs, taken 5 days after the yellow fever booster vaccination. The receptors originated from a man aged 18 to 30 who received the YFV17D yellow fever vaccine. Both conserved end residues are part of each CDR3. The order of the fields is V gene, J gene, CDR3 protein.

v_gene: TRBV5-1
j_gene: TRBJ2-1
CDR3aa: CASSWGLAGGYYNEQFF

v_gene: TRBV3-1
j_gene: TRBJ2-5
CDR3aa: CASSQRPGQQETQYF

v_gene: TRBV5-6
j_gene: TRBJ2-7
CDR3aa: CASSSYYEQYF

v_gene: TRBV7-9
j_gene: TRBJ1-1
CDR3aa: CASSARVGNTEAFF

v_gene: TRBV4-2
j_gene: TRBJ1-2
CDR3aa: CASSQEMAGYGYTF

v_gene: TRBV5-1
j_gene: TRBJ1-1
CDR3aa: CASSLAGAGDEAFF

v_gene: TRBV5-1
j_gene: TRBJ2-1
CDR3aa: CASSLKAGTHGSYNEQFF

v_gene: TRBV5-1
j_gene: TRBJ2-1
CDR3aa: CASSLARDGQRVASYNEQFF

v_gene: TRBV30
j_gene: TRBJ1-3
CDR3aa: CAWSARLDRGFSGNTIYF

v_gene: TRBV4-2
j_gene: TRBJ1-3
CDR3aa: CASSQGLGAAGNTIYF

v_gene: TRBV5-1
j_gene: TRBJ2-3
CDR3aa: CASSPDGQGAYTQYF

v_gene: TRBV20-1
j_gene: TRBJ2-5
CDR3aa: CSARDPGQGAAETQYF

v_gene: TRBV4-2
j_gene: TRBJ2-5
CDR3aa: CASSQAAGQIQETQYF

v_gene: TRBV6-6
j_gene: TRBJ2-3
CDR3aa: CASSYTSGGQRLTDTQYF

v_gene: TRBV7-3
j_gene: TRBJ1-5
CDR3aa: CASSRTVNQPQHF

v_gene: TRBV5-1
j_gene: TRBJ2-3
CDR3aa: CASTSGGFTDTQYF

v_gene: TRBV9
j_gene: TRBJ2-3
CDR3aa: CASSVVGTQYF

v_gene: TRBV5-6
j_gene: TRBJ2-1
CDR3aa: CASSWGLAGHYNEQFF

v_gene: TRBV18
j_gene: TRBJ1-1
CDR3aa: CASSPLTRVLGTEAFF

v_gene: TRBV7-8
j_gene: TRBJ2-1
CDR3aa: CASSLEEGRGLGYNEQFF

v_gene: TRBV18
j_gene: TRBJ2-7
CDR3aa: CASSPGQRAYEQYF

v_gene: TRBV20-1
j_gene: TRBJ1-6
CDR3aa: CSATTGAHSPLHF

v_gene: TRBV2
j_gene: TRBJ1-1
CDR3aa: CASTPGFMNTEAFF

v_gene: TRBV7-2
j_gene: TRBJ2-1
CDR3aa: CASSMMGTDYNEQFF

v_gene: TRBV5-1
j_gene: TRBJ1-1
CDR3aa: CASSLEGPREAFF

v_gene: TRBV7-6
j_gene: TRBJ1-4
CDR3aa: CASSRRQDVEKLFF